This TCR beta chain appears in the sequencing data of a study of blood T cell repertoires in COVID-19. The wider study: Acute and convalescent COVID-19 specimens originated in the United States, Italy and Spain.

The V and J ends lost 3 bases and 0 bases respectively, with 6 bases between them. The CDR3 consists of 13 residues. Germline V CDR1 and CDR2: SNHLY, FYNNEI. Here immunoSEQ multiplex PCR was the method, and the copy in TCRdb shows in-frame clones only, minus some. The table includes 29,000 or so clones, 75% to 90% detected once. The receptor was isolated from a man aged 55-75 years with acute or convalescent COVID-19. The sequenced sample was peripheral blood. The chain employs TRBV2 and TRBJ2-7, with D perhaps TRBD1 (5 bases). DNA for the CDR3: TGTGCCAGCAGTGACAGGGTCTCCTACGAGCAGTACTTC. The encoded protein is CASSDRVSYEQYF. The full variable domain, with the rest looked up from reference TRBV2 and TRBJ2-7, is EPEVTQTPSHQVTQMGQEVILRCVPISNHLYFYWYRQILGQKVEFLVSFYNNEISEKSEIFDDQFSVERPDGSNFTLKIRSTKLEDSAMYFCASSDRVSYEQYFGPGTRLTVT.